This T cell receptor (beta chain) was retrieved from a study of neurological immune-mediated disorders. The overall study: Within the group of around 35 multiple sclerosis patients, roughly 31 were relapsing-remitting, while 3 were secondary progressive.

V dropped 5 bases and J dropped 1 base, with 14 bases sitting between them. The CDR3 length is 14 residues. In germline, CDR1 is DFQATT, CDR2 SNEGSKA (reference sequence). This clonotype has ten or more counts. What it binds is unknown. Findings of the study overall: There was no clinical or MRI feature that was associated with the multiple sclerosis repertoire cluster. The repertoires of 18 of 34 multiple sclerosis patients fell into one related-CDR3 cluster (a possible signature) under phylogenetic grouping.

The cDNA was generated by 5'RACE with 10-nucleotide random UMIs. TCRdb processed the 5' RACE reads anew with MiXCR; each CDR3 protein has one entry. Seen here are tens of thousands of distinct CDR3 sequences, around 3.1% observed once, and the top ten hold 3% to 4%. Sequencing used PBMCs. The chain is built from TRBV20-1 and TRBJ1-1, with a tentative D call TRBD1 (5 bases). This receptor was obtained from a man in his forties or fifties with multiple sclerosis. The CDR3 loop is CSALRGSQNTEAFF. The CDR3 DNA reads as TGCAGTGCTCTGAGGGGCTCCCAGAACACTGAAGCTTTCTTT.